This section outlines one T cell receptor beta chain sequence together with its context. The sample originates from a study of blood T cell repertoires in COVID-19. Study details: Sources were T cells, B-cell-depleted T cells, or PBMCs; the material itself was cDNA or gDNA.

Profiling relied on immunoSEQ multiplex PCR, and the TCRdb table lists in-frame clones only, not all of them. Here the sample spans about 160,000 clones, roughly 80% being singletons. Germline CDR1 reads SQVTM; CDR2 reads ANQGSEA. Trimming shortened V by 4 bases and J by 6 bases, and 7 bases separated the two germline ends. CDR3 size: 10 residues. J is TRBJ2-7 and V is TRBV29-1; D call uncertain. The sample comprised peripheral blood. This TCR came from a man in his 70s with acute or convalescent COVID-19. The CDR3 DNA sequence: TGCAGCGTTGTTGTATCCGAGCAGTACTTC. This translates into CSVVVSEQYF.